This T cell receptor beta chain comes out of a study of metastatic and nonmetastatic thyroid tumors. For the study at large: Repertoires were compared across blood and tumor or nodule tissue from malignant and benign thyroid patients.

About this clone: Its antigen remains unidentified.

Patients underwent thyroid surgery, and none had received any treatment before it. In the original processing: The study's classifier, a distant-metastasis tool for papillary thyroid cancer, was built using CDR3 differences across clinicopathological groups. TCRdb ran MiXCR on the PCR reads. The V and J calls were not made by the authors but by TCRdb's processing. The sample shows 4,500 or so clones, 25% to 35% of them seen only once. Findings and caveats of the study: The reported finding was significantly higher TCR beta diversity in malignant thyroid tumors relative to benign nodules, in blood and tumor.

Sequencing input: adjacent normal tissue. The sequence came from a male donor with papillary thyroid cancer or a benign thyroid nodule (not recorded which). Some clones in this sample may be carry-over from other donors' samples.

The CDR3 protein is CASSYSVSTDTQYF. CDR3 bases: TGTGCCAGCAGTTACTCAGTCTCTACAGATACGCAGTATTTT. The chain joins TRBV6-2 or TRBV6-3 to TRBJ2-3; D unresolved. Trimming stripped 0 bases from V and 3 bases from J, with 7 bases between. The CDR3 has 14 amino acids. CDR1 is MNHEY, CDR2 SVGEGT, per germline.